There are many counts of the clone carrying this T cell receptor (beta chain). Its antigen remains unidentified. Germline-derived CDR1 and CDR2 are SQVTM and ANQGSEA. Trimming pared 4 bases from V and 4 bases from J, leaving 13 bases between. This CDR3 region has 13 residues. Hyperthyroidism, newly diagnosed and lasting under 2 months, affected patients aged 18 to 65. Exclusion criteria comprised uncontrolled infection, other autoimmune disease, pregnancy or lactation. RNA transcripts provided the source from which TCR beta CDR3 regions were amplified. First-round RT-PCR of the TCR CDR3 relied on the HTBI primer set. TCRdb reanalysed the multiplex PCR reads using MiXCR and keeps one entry per CDR3 protein. The data show hundreds of thousands of distinct CDR3 sequences, with about 15% seen just once and about 26% held by the top ten. The data derive from a study of T cells in Graves' hyperthyroidism and ophthalmopathy. Whole-study results and caveats: The blood repertoire included most of the expanded thyroid clonotypes above 0.001.

The sample was blood. The sequence was obtained from a woman in her twenties or thirties with Graves' hyperthyroidism. The chain uses TRBV29-1 and TRBJ1-2; maybe TRBD1 (5 bases). Here the CDR3 reads CSVVGASLYGYTF. In DNA form, the CDR3 reads TGCAGCGTTGTTGGGGCCTCTCTCTATGGCTACACCTTC.